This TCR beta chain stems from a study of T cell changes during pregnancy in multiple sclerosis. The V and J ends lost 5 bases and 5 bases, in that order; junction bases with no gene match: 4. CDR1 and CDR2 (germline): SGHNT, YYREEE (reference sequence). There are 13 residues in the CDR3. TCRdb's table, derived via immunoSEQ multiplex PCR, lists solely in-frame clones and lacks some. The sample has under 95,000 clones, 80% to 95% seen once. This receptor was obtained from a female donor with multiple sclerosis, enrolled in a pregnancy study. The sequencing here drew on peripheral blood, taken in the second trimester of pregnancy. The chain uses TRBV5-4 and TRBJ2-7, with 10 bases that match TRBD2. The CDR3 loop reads CASRPSGSHEQYF. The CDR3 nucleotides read TGTGCCAGCAGACCTAGCGGGAGCCACGAGCAGTACTTC.